This T cell receptor (beta chain) came from a study of brain metastases from non-small cell lung cancer. To note about this clone: The antigen is undetermined. One end of the junction is discordant with germline, which a read error may explain. The same CDR3 is also encoded by other DNA sequences in this sample.

Study-wide results and caveats: Brain metastases shared most TCR repertoire with primaries, with sparse T cells. Compared with their matched primary tumors, around 69% of brain metastases showed expanded T-cell clones. Compared with primary tumors, brain metastases showed less T-cell infiltration.

TCRdb keeps only in-frame clones here, not all; method: immunoSEQ multiplex PCR. The sample holds thousands of clones, 70% to 90% seen once. Germline values: CDR1 SGHTA, CDR2 FQGTGA. This CDR3 has 13 residues. The genes are TRBV7-3 and TRBJ2-1, with D hard to call. Sequenced sample: primary lung tumor tissue. The receptor comes from a donor older than 35 with non-small cell lung cancer. The DNA of the CDR3 is TGTGCCAGCAGCTTACCTCCCGACAATGAGCAATTCTTC. It is translated as CASSLPPDNEQFF. Filled out from reference TRBV7-3 and TRBJ2-1, the complete variable domain reads GAGVSQTPSNKVTEKGKYVELRCDPISGHTALYWYRQSLGQGPEFLIYFQGTGAADDSGLPNDRFFAVRPEGSVSTLKIQRTERGDSAVYLCASSLPPDNEQFFGPGTRLTVL.